A single T cell receptor (beta chain) is shown here with its context. Its cognate antigen is unknown. This record belongs to a study of CD8+ T cells in alopecia areata. Study results and limitations: Researchers report lesional scalp, most notably alopecia totalis/universalis, outstripped normal scalp in clonality.

A FACSAria was used to sort CD4+ and CD8+ T cells. These cells came from PBMCs. This CDR3 has 15 amino acids. Germline loops: CDR1 LNHDA, CDR2 SQIVND (reference sequence). Trimming shortened V by 5 bases and J by 2 bases, and 13 bases separated the two germline ends. Following RNA extraction, reverse transcription yielded cDNA that acted as the sequencing template. Libraries were prepared by immunoSEQ multiplex PCR; TCRdb keeps only in-frame clonotypes and omits some of them. The data contain over 100,000 clones, around 49% of them singletons. The material was CD8+ T cells sorted from blood, obtained at week 0. This receptor was identified in a human donor with alopecia areata. J is TRBJ1-5 and V is TRBV19; D is uncertain. The CDR3 is CASSLRYRGNQPQHF. The DNA for the CDR3 is TGTGCCAGTAGTCTACGGTATCGGGGCAATCAGCCCCAGCATTTT.